These 22 T cell receptor beta chains were all obtained from the same sample, sequenced in a study of regulatory T cells in long-lasting Graves disease. Library construction for TCR beta used iRepertoire HTBI primers and Arm-PCR of CDR3 regions. A single record per CDR3 protein comes from TCRdb applying MiXCR to the multiplex PCR reads. The sample holds over 350,000 distinct CDR3 sequences, 14% to 15% seen once. Time point given: newly diagnosed GD, antithyroid drugs for less than 3 months. From PBMCs, RNA was extracted and then used to make the TCR library. The same sample was also studied in work on T cells in Graves' hyperthyroidism and ophthalmopathy.

This sample comprised peripheral blood mononuclear cells (PBMCs), obtained at new diagnosis, from a patient treated with antithyroid drugs. These receptors were obtained from a woman aged 40 to 50 with Graves disease.

This clonotype was detected many times. V and J are TRBV28 and TRBJ2-1; 8 bases agree with TRBD2. CDR1 and CDR2 (germline): MDHEN, SYDVKM. V lost 1 base to trimming and J lost 4 bases; unmatched junction nucleotides: 15. The CDR3 length is 19 residues. The CDR3 spells CASSLYFSGTPQIYNEQFF. The CDR3 DNA reads TGTGCCAGCAGTTTATACTTTAGCGGGACCCCCCAAATTTACAATGAGCAGTTCTTC.

This clonotype was counted ten times or more. The chain couples TRBV28 to TRBJ1-1; possibly TRBD1 for D (5 bases). The CDR3 is made up of 14 amino acids. V lost 3 bases and J lost 0, with 8 bases in between. The germline V gene encodes CDR1 MDHEN and CDR2 SYDVKM. The CDR3 DNA is TGTGCCAGCAGTTTCGCAGGGATGAACACTGAAGCTTTCTTT. Protein: CASSFAGMNTEAFF.

J is TRBJ2-6 and V is TRBV5-1, with 11 bases fitting TRBD1. The germline V gene encodes CDR1 SGHRS and CDR2 YFSETQ. V shed 0 bases and J 0 bases; nucleotides not matched to a gene: 2. This CDR3 region has 18 residues. The CDR3 sequence is CASSLGTGGGSGANVLTF. In DNA form, the CDR3 reads TGCGCCAGCAGCTTGGGGACAGGGGGCGGCTCTGGGGCCAACGTCCTGACTTTC.

This clonotype was observed a few times. The rearrangement links TRBV20-1 to TRBJ1-6, with a weak D call TRBD1 (5 bases). V shed 6 bases and J shed 9 bases, with 18 bases lying between them. Germline assignment: CDR1 DFQATT and CDR2 SNEGSKA (reference sequence). CDR3 size: 14 residues. CDR3 sequence (DNA): TGCAGTGCCCGGGACTCACGTGTGAGTTCACCCCTCCACTTT. Its protein product is CSARDSRVSSPLHF.

This clonotype was seen a handful of times. The chain joins TRBV15 to TRBJ2-1; unclear D gene. V lost 0 bases and J 9 bases, leaving 9 bases between the germline ends. The CDR3 is 13 amino acids. The germline V gene has CDR1 LNHNV and CDR2 YYDKDF (reference sequence). The DNA of the CDR3 is TGTGCCACCAGCAGAGATCGGGTGAGTGAGCAGTTCTTC. Its protein product is CATSRDRVSEQFF.

This clonotype was detected many times. The chain is built from TRBV11-1 and TRBJ2-2; possible D gene TRBD1, 6 bases. This CDR3 has 14 amino acids. Trimming stripped 3 bases from V and 5 bases from J, with 10 bases between. Germline V gives CDR1 SGHAT, CDR2 FQDESV (reference sequence). CDR3 DNA sequence: TGTGCCAGCAGCTTTTTCAGGGGAACCGGGGAGCTGTTTTTT. Translating gives CASSFFRGTGELFF. Full variable domain (outside the CDR3, taken from reference TRBV11-1 and TRBJ2-2): EAEVAQSPRYKITEKSQAVAFWCDPISGHATLYWYRQILGQGPELLVQFQDESVVDDSQLPKDRFSAERLKGVDSTLKIQPAELGDSAMYLCASSFFRGTGELFFGEGSRLTVL.

This clonotype was observed many times. The chain employs TRBV11-2 and TRBJ2-1, with 13 positions matching TRBD2. The CDR3 extends over 19 amino acids. Per germline, CDR1 SGHAT and CDR2 FQNNGV. Losses at the gene ends were 0 bases for V and 3 bases for J; bases not matched to a gene: 8. The CDR3 DNA sequence: TGTGCCAGCAGCTTAGATCTAGCACTAGCGGGAGGGTTCTACAATGAGCAGTTCTTC. Residues: CASSLDLALAGGFYNEQFF.

This clonotype has a count of ten or more. This chain uses TRBV28 with TRBJ2-7; D gene unclear. This CDR3 is 17 amino acids long. With 2 bases removed from V and 0 bases from J, the gap between germline ends came to 17 bases. Germline assignment: CDR1 MDHEN and CDR2 SYDVKM. Here the CDR3 DNA reads TGTGCCAGCAGTTTAAGAAGTGGGAACTACCGCTCCTACGAGCAGTACTTC. The encoded protein is CASSLRSGNYRSYEQYF. The full variable domain, with the rest looked up from reference TRBV28 and TRBJ2-7, is DVKVTQSSRYLVKRTGEKVFLECVQDMDHENMFWYRQDPGLGLRLIYFSYDVKMKEKGDIPEGYSVSREKKERFSLILESASTNQTSMYLCASSLRSGNYRSYEQYFGPGTRLTVT.

The chain employs TRBV6-1 and TRBJ2-1; tentative D call: TRBD1 (6 bases). The V end lost 5 bases, the J end lost 6 bases, and 11 bases lay between the germline ends. The CDR3 consists of 13 residues. The V gene's germline CDR1 is MNHNS and CDR2 SASEGT. The CDR3, as DNA: TGTGCCAGCAGTAAATCCAGGGGCAATGAGCAGTTCTTC. Translating gives CASSKSRGNEQFF.

This clonotype has only a few counts. The chain uses TRBV24-1 and TRBJ1-5; 9 bases agree with TRBD1. V lost 7 bases, J lost 4 bases, and 13 bases stayed unmatched. Germline values: CDR1 KGHDR, CDR2 SFDVKD. This CDR3 has 17 amino acids. The CDR3 DNA is TGTGCCACCAGCCTCAACCGGGACAGGGACCTAAATCAGCCCCAGCATTTT. Its protein product is CATSLNRDRDLNQPQHF.

This clonotype was counted many times. This CDR3 reads CASSSIGQSTDTQYF. CDR3 in DNA: TGTGCCAGCAGTAGTATCGGACAGAGCACAGATACGCAGTATTTT. V and J are TRBV25-1 and TRBJ2-3, with D perhaps TRBD1 (6 bases). Trimming left V 5 bases short and J 0 bases short, with 12 bases between. The germline CDR1 and CDR2 sequences are MGHDK and SYGVNS. The CDR3 length is 15 residues.

This chain links TRBV6-1 with TRBJ2-3; D may be TRBD2 (6 bases). V gave up 4 bases and J gave up 0 bases, with 17 bases separating them. The CDR3 contains 17 residues. Looked up from germline, CDR1 is MNHNS and CDR2 is SASEGT. This CDR3 reads CASSVLAGHGSTDTQYF. Here the CDR3 DNA reads TGTGCCAGCAGTGTCCTGGCGGGGCATGGGAGCACAGATACGCAGTATTTT.

The J gene is TRBJ1-4, the V gene TRBV6-1, with a tentative D call TRBD1 (5 bases). CDR3 size: 14 residues. V dropped 2 bases and J dropped 5 bases, with 9 bases sitting between them. From germline, CDR1 is MNHNS and CDR2 SASEGT. CDR3 sequence: CASSESGPNEKLFF. In nucleotides, the CDR3 is TGTGCCAGCAGTGAATCGGGACCAAATGAAAAACTGTTTTTT.

As concerns this clonotype: Since a much larger clone is just one base distant, this may be a read error. This sequence joins TRBV13 and TRBJ2-1, with a weak D call TRBD2 (6 bases). Germline loops: CDR1 PRHDT, CDR2 FYEKMQ (reference sequence). CDR3 length equals 15 residues. This chain's CDR3 is CTSSPRGGAIDEQFF. The DNA for the CDR3 is TGTACCAGCAGCCCTCGCGGCGGGGCAATTGATGAGCAGTTCTTC.

The chain couples TRBV6-5 to TRBJ1-2, with a possible D match to TRBD1 (5 bases). The germline gives CDR1 MNHEY, CDR2 SVGAGI. The CDR3 runs to 15 residues. V was trimmed by 2 bases and J by 3 bases, leaving 13 bases between them. The CDR3 loop reads CASSYVETDDYGYTF. The CDR3 nucleotides are TGTGCCAGCAGTTACGTTGAGACAGATGACTATGGCTACACCTTC.

This chain connects TRBV10-3 to TRBJ2-2; perhaps TRBD1 as D (5 bases). V was shortened by 6 bases and J by 4 bases, with 9 bases between the two germline ends. Germline CDR1 is ENHRY and CDR2 is SYGVKD. The CDR3 is made up of 13 amino acids. CDR3 amino acids: CAIRDQGTGELFF. CDR3 sequence (DNA): TGTGCCATCAGGGATCAGGGCACCGGGGAGCTGTTTTTT.

This clonotype was detected many times. J is TRBJ1-6 and V is TRBV28; D is ambiguous. V was pared by 7 bases and J by 7 bases, with 8 bases between. This CDR3 has 12 residues. CDR1 is MDHEN, CDR2 SYDVKM, per germline. The CDR3 is CASTEANSPLHF. CDR3 coding DNA: TGTGCCAGCACCGAGGCGAATTCACCCCTCCACTTT.

This clonotype has a count of ten or more. V usage is TRBV27 and J usage is TRBJ1-2; 9 bases agree with TRBD1. The CDR3 spans 15 residues. V lost 5 bases and J lost 7; bases outside the gene matches: 11. Germline values: CDR1 MNHEY, CDR2 SMNVEV (reference sequence). The CDR3 spells CASSRGTGRVGGYTF. CDR3 DNA sequence: TGTGCCAGCAGTCGAGGGACAGGGAGGGTAGGTGGCTACACCTTC.

This clonotype was detected a few times. The V and J genes are TRBV4-2 and TRBJ2-7; 7 bases are shared with TRBD1. This CDR3 is 15 amino acids long. The germline CDR1 and CDR2 sequences are LGHNA and YNFKEQ. V was clipped by 4 bases and J by 3 bases; unmatched bases: 9. CDR3 sequence (DNA): TGTGCCAGCAGCCCCCCACCGGGACAGCTCTACGAGCAGTACTTC. As protein: CASSPPPGQLYEQYF.

This clonotype was counted many times. J is TRBJ2-7 and V is TRBV6-5; D is unclear. This CDR3 comprises 16 residues. Trimming stripped 2 bases from V and 2 bases from J, with 16 bases between. CDR1 and CDR2 from the germline V gene are MNHEY and SVGAGI. CDR3 residues: CASSYRLGSYTYEQYF. The CDR3 coding sequence is TGTGCCAGCAGTTACAGGTTAGGTTCCTACACCTACGAGCAGTACTTC.

Regarding this clonotype: A much more abundant neighbour one base away suggests this may be a read error. CDR3 in amino acids: CATSDSPVNEQFF. In DNA form, the CDR3 reads TGTGCCACCAGTGATTCGCCGGTCAATGAGCAGTTCTTC. The rearrangement links TRBV24-1 to TRBJ2-1, with D uncertain. CDR1 is KGHDR and CDR2 is SFDVKD in the germline V gene. This CDR3 has 13 amino acids. V was pared by 2 bases and J by 6 bases, with 7 bases between.

In this sample, this clonotype turned up a few times. The rearrangement links TRBV6-2 or TRBV6-3 to TRBJ2-1, with 9 nucleotides matching TRBD1. The V segment lost 2 bases and the J segment 5 bases; nucleotides outside the gene matches: 10. Germline-derived CDR1 and CDR2 are MNHEY and SVGEGT. CDR3 length equals 17 residues. The CDR3 coding sequence is TGTGCCAGCAGTTACGGGGCGGGACAGGGAGTGAACAATGAGCAGTTCTTC. Translation gives CASSYGAGQGVNNEQFF.